The 27 T cell receptor beta chains reported below all come from one sample, sequenced in a study of a mutant IDH1 vaccine in newly diagnosed glioma. Assay: immunoSEQ multiplex PCR; the TCRdb copy retains only in-frame clones and omits some. The repertoire holds around 89,000 clones, with roughly four fifths as singletons. As for time point: baseline, week 1 (first vaccination visit). Treatment meaning: pre-vaccination baseline after standard-of-care therapy. Sample: PBMCs, taken from a glioma patient treated with radiotherapy, temozolomide or both. All receptors come from a woman in her fifties or sixties with glioma.

The rearrangement uses TRBV7-2 and TRBJ1-1; D is uncertain. Trimming removed 1 base from V and 1 base from J, with 4 bases in between. This CDR3 contains 13 residues. CDR1 and CDR2 (germline): SGHTA, FQGNSA. The CDR3 nucleotides are TGTGCCAGCAGCTTAGTGGCGAACACTGAAGCTTTCTTT. It translates to CASSLVANTEAFF.

CDR3 protein: CASSEVGATDTQYF. CDR3 coding DNA: TGTGCCAGCAGTGAAGTGGGGGCCACAGATACGCAGTATTTT. V gene TRBV2 combines with J gene TRBJ2-3; a possible D gene is TRBD1 (6 bases). Trimming pared 1 base from V and 2 bases from J, leaving 7 bases between. The germline CDR1 and CDR2 sequences are SNHLY and FYNNEI. There are 14 residues in the CDR3. Looking up the rest from reference TRBV2 and TRBJ2-3 gives the full variable domain: EPEVTQTPSHQVTQMGQEVILRCVPISNHLYFYWYRQILGQKVEFLVSFYNNEISEKSEIFDDQFSVERPDGSNFTLKIRSTKLEDSAMYFCASSEVGATDTQYFGPGTRLTVL.

V is TRBV28 and J is TRBJ2-3, with D possibly matching TRBD2 (5 bases). The CDR3 sequence is 14 residues long. Trimming took off 3 bases at V and 0 bases at J, with 7 bases between the two ends. CDR1 is MDHEN and CDR2 is SYDVKM in the germline V gene. The CDR3, as DNA: TGTGCCAGCAGTTTCGAGGGTAGCACAGATACGCAGTATTTT. It yields the protein CASSFEGSTDTQYF. Full variable domain (rest looked up from reference TRBV28 and TRBJ2-3): DVKVTQSSRYLVKRTGEKVFLECVQDMDHENMFWYRQDPGLGLRLIYFSYDVKMKEKGDIPEGYSVSREKKERFSLILESASTNQTSMYLCASSFEGSTDTQYFGPGTRLTVL.

The chain is built from TRBV10-3 and TRBJ2-7, with D possibly TRBD2 on 5 matching bases. The germline V and J ends were trimmed by 0 bases and 7 bases, with 13 bases remaining between them. Germline values: CDR1 ENHRY, CDR2 SYGVKD. This CDR3 has 14 amino acids. The CDR3 DNA reads TGTGCCATCAGTGAGTCGGGTAGGGAGAGGGAGCAGTACTTC. It translates to CAISESGREREQYF.

In this sample, this clone turned up once. The CDR3 reads CASSYGQGREKLFF. Here the CDR3 DNA reads TGTGCCAGCAGTTACGGGCAGGGGAGGGAAAAACTGTTTTTT. The V and J genes are TRBV6-5 and TRBJ1-4; the D gene is possibly TRBD1 (6 bases). Germline CDR1 reads MNHEY; CDR2 reads SVGAGI. The CDR3 has 14 amino acids. The germline V and J ends were trimmed by 2 bases and 8 bases, with 12 bases remaining between them.

This sequence joins TRBV7-2 and TRBJ2-2; 13 bases fit TRBD2. Germline V lookup: CDR1 SGHTA, CDR2 FQGNSA. Losses at the gene ends were 5 bases for V and 2 bases for J; bases not matched to a gene: 8. The CDR3 sequence is 18 residues long. CDR3 sequence reads: CASSPSGLAGPNTGELFF. Here the CDR3 DNA reads TGTGCCAGCAGCCCCTCGGGACTAGCGGGGCCTAACACCGGGGAGCTGTTTTTT.

The genes are TRBV2 and TRBJ2-2, with D perhaps matching TRBD2 (7 bases). CDR1 and CDR2 (germline): SNHLY, FYNNEI. CDR3 size: 16 residues. V dropped 6 bases and J dropped 2 bases, with 16 bases sitting between them. Written as DNA, the CDR3 is TGTGCCAGCAGCACGTCGGGGGGCCGAAACACCGGGGAGCTGTTTTTT. Translated, it gives CASSTSGGRNTGELFF.

CDR3 sequence (DNA): TGTGCCAGCAGCGGGGGCCCCGTCGATTCACCCCTCCACTTT. Translated, it gives CASSGGPVDSPLHF. The J gene is TRBJ1-6, the V gene TRBV9; possible D gene TRBD1, 5 bases. Germline-derived CDR1 and CDR2 are SGDLS and YYNGEE. Trimming shortened V by 3 bases and J by 8 bases, and 12 bases separated the two germline ends. This CDR3 comprises 14 residues.

The V and J genes are TRBV28 and TRBJ1-2; D call uncertain. Germline V gene lookup returns CDR1 MDHEN and CDR2 SYDVKM. The CDR3 runs to 13 residues. V lost 5 bases, J lost 4 bases, and 11 bases lay in between. The CDR3 here is CASSPTLSYGYTF. As DNA, the CDR3 is TGTGCCAGCAGTCCGACTTTGAGCTATGGCTACACCTTC.

The V call is TRBV5-1, the J call TRBJ1-4; 7 bases are a match to TRBD1. The germline V gene encodes CDR1 SGHRS and CDR2 YFSETQ. V was clipped by 4 bases and J by 4 bases; unmatched bases: 10. This CDR3 is 16 amino acids long. The CDR3 nucleotides read TGCGCCAGCAGCCCAGGTGACAGGGACCGTAATGAAAAACTGTTTTTT. Translating it yields CASSPGDRDRNEKLFF.

The rearrangement joins TRBV6-5 to TRBJ1-2; D remains unclear. V was shortened by 5 bases and J by 5 bases, with 6 bases between the two germline ends. The CDR3 consists of 11 residues. From germline, CDR1 is MNHEY and CDR2 SVGAGI. CDR3 sequence: CASSDTYGYTF. CDR3 nucleotide sequence: TGTGCCAGCAGTGACACGTATGGCTACACCTTC.

The J gene is TRBJ1-5, the V gene TRBV6-6, with TRBD1 identical over 7 bases. The CDR3 covers 15 residues. Germline CDR1 is MNHNY and CDR2 is SVGAGI (reference sequence). V trimming: 5 bases; J trimming: 4 bases; junction bases outside the gene matches: 8. The CDR3 DNA follows: TGTGCCAGCAGTCTACAGGGGAGGCCGAATCAGCCCCAGCATTTT. Its protein is CASSLQGRPNQPQHF.

CDR3 nucleotide sequence: TGCGCCAGCAGCCAAGCCCCAGGCAGGGAATTGAAAGCTTTCTTT. This translates into CASSQAPGRELKAFF. The chain links TRBV4-1 to TRBJ1-1; D may be TRBD1 (5 bases). V gave up 1 base and J gave up 9 bases, with 18 bases separating them. The CDR3 consists of 15 residues. Germline-derived CDR1 and CDR2 are MGHRA and YSYEKL.

This sequence joins TRBV7-3 and TRBJ1-2; 10 positions agree with TRBD1. The germline gives CDR1 SGHTA, CDR2 FQGTGA. CDR3 size: 14 residues. The J segment lost 6 bases and the V segment lost 5 bases, leaving 6 bases of the junction unmatched. The CDR3 region is CASSPSGTGDGYTF. CDR3 nucleotide sequence: TGTGCCAGCAGCCCTTCCGGGACAGGGGATGGCTACACCTTC.

This chain connects TRBV4-2 to TRBJ1-2, with 7 bases aligning to TRBD1. Looked up from germline, CDR1 is LGHNA and CDR2 is YNFKEQ. Trimming removed 1 base from V and 4 bases from J; junction bases left unmatched: 12. CDR3 length equals 17 residues. The CDR3 reads CASSQVADRAYSYGYTF. CDR3 DNA sequence: TGTGCCAGCAGCCAAGTAGCTGACAGGGCGTATAGCTATGGCTACACCTTC.

The rearrangement joins TRBV6-1 to TRBJ2-4; D may be TRBD1 or TRBD2 (6 bases each). CDR1 and CDR2 (germline): MNHNS, SASEGT. V was clipped by 4 bases and J by 0 bases, with 13 bases between them. The CDR3 spans 16 residues. The CDR3 nucleotides read TGTGCCAGCAGTGCCGGAGGGGGACTAGCCAAAAACATTCAGTACTTC. Residues: CASSAGGGLAKNIQYF.

The chain employs TRBV5-4 and TRBJ2-4, with D hard to call. There are 15 residues in the CDR3. V lost 3 bases and J 6 bases, leaving 16 bases between the germline ends. Per the germline V gene, CDR1 is SGHNT and CDR2 is YYREEE (reference sequence). In DNA, the CDR3 is TGTGCCAGCAGCTCTCCCCTTGAGATTTCAAACATTCAGTACTTC. Translated, it gives CASSSPLEISNIQYF.

This clone was detected a few times. This rearrangement joins TRBV14 to TRBJ1-6, with a weak D call TRBD1 (5 bases). The CDR3 has 13 amino acids. Trimming left V 8 bases short and J 4 bases short, with 9 bases between. Germline CDR1 reads SGHDN; CDR2 reads FVKESK. DNA of the CDR3: TGTGCCAGCGCCCGGGGGTATAATTCACCCCTCCACTTT. Translating gives CASARGYNSPLHF.

The chain joins TRBV7-2 to TRBJ1-2; 9 positions match TRBD1. Trimming took 5 bases from V and 4 from J; bases not matched to a gene: 8. Germline values: CDR1 SGHTA, CDR2 FQGNSA. This CDR3 is 15 amino acids long. The CDR3 loop reads CASSGRTGEGYGYTF. The CDR3 region has the DNA TGTGCCAGCAGCGGGAGGACAGGGGAGGGCTATGGCTACACCTTC. Variable domain in full (rest from reference TRBV7-2 and TRBJ1-2): GAGVSQSPSNKVTEKGKDVELRCDPISGHTALYWYRQSLGQGLEFLIYFQGNSAPDKSGLPSDRFSAERTGGSVSTLTIQRTQQEDSAVYLCASSGRTGEGYGYTFGSGTRLTVV.

The chain couples TRBV9 to TRBJ1-1, with D hard to call. V gave up 3 bases and J gave up 7 bases, with 16 bases separating them. Germline V lookup: CDR1 SGDLS, CDR2 YYNGEE. The CDR3 consists of 14 residues. The CDR3 DNA sequence: TGTGCCAGCAGCGGAATGGCCGGAGCGGGTGAAGCTTTCTTT. Its protein is CASSGMAGAGEAFF.

As regards this clone: At one end the junction does not follow the germline gene, possibly because of a read error. The J gene is TRBJ2-7, the V gene TRBV10-2; D ambiguous. Germline lookup yields CDR1 WSHSY and CDR2 SAAADI. The CDR3 loop spans 13 amino acids. The CDR3, as DNA: TGCGCCAGCACTGAGTTGAGGTATAACGAGCAGTACTTC. Protein sequence: CASTELRYNEQYF.

V is TRBV10-3 and J is TRBJ1-5, with 9 bases fitting TRBD1. Germline V lookup: CDR1 ENHRY, CDR2 SYGVKD. The V segment lost 8 bases and the J segment 7 bases; nucleotides outside the gene matches: 6. The CDR3 extends over 13 amino acids. In DNA form, the CDR3 reads TGTGCCATCTCCGGGACAGGGCAACAGCCCCAGCATTTT. Translation gives CAISGTGQQPQHF.

This clone was seen a few times. The chain has TRBV6-5 and TRBJ2-7; 7 bases are a match to TRBD2. Germline V gives CDR1 MNHEY, CDR2 SVGAGI. The V and J ends lost 2 bases and 3 bases, in that order; junction bases with no gene match: 1. The CDR3 runs to 13 residues. This CDR3 reads CASSYGEGYEQYF. The CDR3 DNA sequence: TGTGCCAGCAGTTACGGGGAGGGCTACGAGCAGTACTTC.

V gene TRBV27 combines with J gene TRBJ1-5, with TRBD1 identical over 7 bases. The CDR3 is 15 residues long. Per the germline V gene, CDR1 is MNHEY and CDR2 is SMNVEV (reference sequence). The trim removed 3 bases at V and 4 bases at J, leaving 6 bases unmatched. The DNA for the CDR3 is TGTGCCAGCAGTTTCCAGGGGGTGCCAAATCAGCCCCAGCATTTT. As protein: CASSFQGVPNQPQHF.

The V and J genes are TRBV9 and TRBJ1-1, with D possibly matching TRBD1 (5 bases). The CDR3 has 15 amino acids. Trimming removed 1 base from V and 1 base from J, with 11 bases in between. Germline V gene data show CDR1 as SGDLS and CDR2 as YYNGEE. The CDR3 sequence: CASSVNPGPNTEAFF. The CDR3, as DNA: TGTGCCAGCAGCGTAAACCCGGGGCCGAACACTGAAGCTTTCTTT.

The chain joins TRBV18 to TRBJ1-1, with D possibly being TRBD1 (6 bases). Trimming took off 2 bases at V and 6 bases at J, with 19 bases between the two ends. The CDR3 covers 16 residues. Germline values: CDR1 KGHSH, CDR2 LQKENI. CDR3 bases: TGTGCCAGCTCACCAATCGGGGGGGGCATTAGATCTGAAGCTTTCTTT. The encoded protein is CASSPIGGGIRSEAFF.

This clone has only a few counts. The chain joins TRBV30 to TRBJ1-1; D not resolved. Trimming pared 2 bases from V and 0 bases from J, leaving 19 bases between. Germline-derived CDR1 and CDR2 are GTSNPN and SVGIG (reference sequence). The CDR3 runs 17 residues. Written as DNA, the CDR3 is TGTGCCTGGAGTTACGATCTTAGGCCAGCATTGAACACTGAAGCTTTCTTT. This sequence encodes CAWSYDLRPALNTEAFF.